This paragraph reports one T cell receptor (beta chain). Its antigen specificity is not known. Qualities for individual bases were not recorded, and no much larger clone is one base off. CD8 naive samples were obtained by positive selection for CCR7 among CD45RO-negative cells, yielding a CD45RA+CCR7+ population from which TemRA cells were excluded. Donors were healthy HIV-negative adults with no recently reported acute infections or vaccinations. All donors were Caucasian adults living in Nashville, Tennessee, USA. After blood collection by leukapheresis, PBMCs were isolated using Ficoll-Histopaque density gradient centrifugation and then cryopreserved in the vapor phase of liquid nitrogen. Analytical flow cytometry was used to check the purity and quantity of each magnetically sorted T cell population. Genomic DNA was isolated from every sorted fraction and measured by UV absorbance on a Nanodrop 2000c.

The data originate from a study of shared clonotypes between healthy human individuals (dated by TCRdb to between 2020 and 2021). For context, the study as a whole: The cohort comprised two women and a few men aged 18 to 49 years. Per donor, three plates each were used for CD4 naive and CD4 memory, two for CD8 naive, and one for CD8 memory. The study deeply sequenced blood TCR repertoires of five healthy adults to estimate repertoire size and the extent of clonotype sharing between individuals. Different laboratories and diverse techniques were used to prepare libraries and sequence TCR repertoires, to increase sequencing depth and limit assay-specific biases. Between about 0.8 and 9.5 billion PBMCs per donor were obtained by leukapheresis.

Beyond this particular receptor, the publication reports: Higher generation probabilities were observed for clonotypes shared by all four sorted-subset donors than for non-shared clonotypes. Pairwise subsampling led to the expectation that sequencing depth would affect the degree of clonotype sharing among donors. Around 5% of naive CD4, approximately 3.7% of naive CD8, approximately 2% of memory CD4, and less than 0.45% of memory CD8 clonotypes were shared across a few donors. Naive subsets generally had larger estimated clonotype richness than memory subsets. The small number of donors limited the genetic and exposure-history diversity represented. Sampling was restricted to blood, and TCR repertoires in tissues likely differ from the TCR repertoires found in blood. Even with the large sequencing depth, rarefaction of the sorted-subset datasets indicated that sequencing was incomplete.

According to the germline V gene, CDR1 reads SGDLS and CDR2 reads YYNGEE. Compared with germline, V lacks 3 bases and J lacks 0 bases; bases without a gene match: 10. The CDR3, from cysteine to phenylalanine, totals 20 residues. This entry keeps only the CDR3 DNA: 60 bases, framed from base 1. Using the deep immunoSEQ assay, multiplex PCR amplified TCR CDR3 regions from genomic DNA. Extracted genomic DNA from each cell subset was distributed evenly across all wells of several immunoSEQ 96-well plates, and each plate was treated as a replicate. For sorted subsets, each replicate PCR was loaded with approximately 200 ng genomic DNA, equivalent to about 30,000 T cell genomes. Purified libraries were measured with a Qubit 3.0 fluorometer, size-checked on a Bioanalyzer 2100, and measured again with the KAPA Library Quantification kit. Each immunoSEQ 96-well plate was sequenced on its own single-read 150-cycle Illumina NextSeq 550 flow cell. Under the source paper's analysis protocol: Because only junctional sequences without quality scores were contained in the immunoSEQ output, filtering matching that applied to full-length reads could not be performed. To assign V/J genes and CDR3, sequences were annotated against IMGT germline references using PyIR, a Python wrapper for IgBLAST v1.9. Reads with weak V/J assignments (E-value above 1e-6), missing CDR3, stop codons, out-of-frame junctions, or ambiguous translated residues were removed. V3J clonotypes were defined as sequences sharing an identical inferred V gene, J gene, and CDR3 amino acid sequence. The percentage overlap between two repertoires was calculated by dividing the number of shared unique clonotypes by the size of the smaller repertoire. Richness of each repertoire was evaluated using RTK rarefaction, the Chao1 estimator, and Recon v2.1 estimates of unobserved clonotypes. For all TCRbeta clonotypes obtained by the gDNA method from a few donors, generation probabilities were computed with OLGA. TCRdb took over this immuneACCESS table, retaining in-frame rearrangements with V and J assigned. Such tables are incomplete; in checked studies, under half of the missing clones stem from an unresolved V gene, and the remainder is unexplained. V and J calls and clone size are as listed in that table; D and trimming were resolved from the DNA. A total of 550,000 to 600,000 clones appear in this sample, 95% to 98% of them only once. 0.3% of the sample is taken by the ten largest.

This TCR came from a man aged 30 to 39 in good health. The V and J genes are TRBV9 and TRBJ2-1; 15 bases in between match TRBD2. The specimen sequenced was naive CD8+ T cells sorted from blood. Reading the label with the study, this specimen's cell subset or site is: CD45RA+CCR7+. The sequence in DNA is TGTGCCAGCAGCGACGACCCGGGACTAGCGGGAGGAACCTCCTACAATGAGCAGTTCTTC. Translated, this is CASSDDPGLAGGTSYNEQFF.